This T cell receptor (beta chain) stems from a study of control samples from healthy donors and cancer patients. Only in-frame clones appear in the TCRdb table, and some are missing; sequencing was by immunoSEQ multiplex PCR. The repertoire holds roughly 170,000 clones, 90% to 95% seen once, with about 1.5% in the top ten. V was clipped by 2 bases and J by 4 bases; unmatched bases: 5. CDR1 GTSNPN and CDR2 SVGIG come from the germline V gene (reference sequence). This CDR3 comprises 14 residues. Sequencing used blood. The origin of this receptor is a man between 18 and 35 years old in good health. J is TRBJ1-2 and V is TRBV30, with 9 bases matching TRBD1. This CDR3 reads CAWSPTGGSYGYTF. CDR3 in DNA: TGTGCCTGGAGTCCTACAGGGGGCAGCTATGGCTACACCTTC.